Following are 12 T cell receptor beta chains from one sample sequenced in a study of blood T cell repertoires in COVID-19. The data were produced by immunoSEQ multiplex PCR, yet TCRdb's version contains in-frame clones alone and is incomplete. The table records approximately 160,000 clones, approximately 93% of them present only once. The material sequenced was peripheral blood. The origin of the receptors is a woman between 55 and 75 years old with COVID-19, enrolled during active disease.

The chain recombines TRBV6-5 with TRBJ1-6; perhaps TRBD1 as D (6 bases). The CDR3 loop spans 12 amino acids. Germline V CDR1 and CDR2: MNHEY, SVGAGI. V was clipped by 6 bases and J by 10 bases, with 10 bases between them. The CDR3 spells CASRQGWSPLHF. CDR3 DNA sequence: TGTGCCAGCAGACAGGGTTGGTCACCCCTCCACTTT.

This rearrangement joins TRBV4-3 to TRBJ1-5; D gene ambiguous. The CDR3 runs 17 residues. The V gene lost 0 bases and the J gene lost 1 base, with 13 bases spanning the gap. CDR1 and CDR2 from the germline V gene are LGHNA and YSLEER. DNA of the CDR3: TGCGCCAGCAGCCAAGAGCTGGCCAGGTGGAGCAATCAGCCCCAGCATTTT. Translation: CASSQELARWSNQPQHF.

In DNA form, the CDR3 reads TGCGCCAGCAGCTTGGATGAAGGGGGAAGTAATTCACCCCTCCACTTT. Protein product: CASSLDEGGSNSPLHF. The chain is built from TRBV5-1 and TRBJ1-6, with D possibly being TRBD1 (6 bases). V was shortened by 0 bases and J by 6 bases, with 13 bases between the two germline ends. The CDR3 totals 16 residues. Germline loops: CDR1 SGHRS, CDR2 YFSETQ.

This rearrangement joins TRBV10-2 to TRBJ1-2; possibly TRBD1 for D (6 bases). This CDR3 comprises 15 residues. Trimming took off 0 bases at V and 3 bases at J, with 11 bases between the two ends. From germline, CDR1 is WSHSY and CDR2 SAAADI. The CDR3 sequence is CASSESAGTHYGYTF. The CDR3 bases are TGCGCCAGCAGTGAGTCGGCCGGGACACACTATGGCTACACCTTC.

This CDR3 reads CASSTLTSSGNTIYF. The CDR3 nucleotides read TGTGCCAGTAGTACCCTCACCAGCTCTGGAAACACCATATATTTT. The chain is built from TRBV19 and TRBJ1-3, with D hard to call. Deletions cut 4 bases from V and 0 bases from J, with 10 bases between. The CDR3 loop spans 15 amino acids. CDR1 is LNHDA and CDR2 is SQIVND in the germline V gene (reference sequence).

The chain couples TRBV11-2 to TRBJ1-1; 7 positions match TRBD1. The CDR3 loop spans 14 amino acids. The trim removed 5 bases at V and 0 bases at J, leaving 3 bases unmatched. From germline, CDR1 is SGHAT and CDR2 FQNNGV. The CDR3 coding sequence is TGTGCCAGCAGCCGACAGGGTATGAACACTGAAGCTTTCTTT. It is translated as CASSRQGMNTEAFF.

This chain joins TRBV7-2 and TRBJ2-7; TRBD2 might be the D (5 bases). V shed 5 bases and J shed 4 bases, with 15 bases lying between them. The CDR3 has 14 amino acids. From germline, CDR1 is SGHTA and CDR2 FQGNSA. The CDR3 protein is CASSPQSGNYEQYF. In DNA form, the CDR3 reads TGTGCCAGCAGCCCTCAAAGCGGAAATTACGAGCAGTACTTC. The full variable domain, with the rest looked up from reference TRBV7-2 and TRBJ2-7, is GAGVSQSPSNKVTEKGKDVELRCDPISGHTALYWYRQSLGQGLEFLIYFQGNSAPDKSGLPSDRFSAERTGGSVSTLTIQRTQQEDSAVYLCASSPQSGNYEQYFGPGTRLTVT.

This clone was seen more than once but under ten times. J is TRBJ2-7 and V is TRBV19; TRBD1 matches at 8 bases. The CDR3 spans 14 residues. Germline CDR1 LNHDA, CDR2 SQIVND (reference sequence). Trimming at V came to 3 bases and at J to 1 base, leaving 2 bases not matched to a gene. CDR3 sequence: CASSITGGSYEQYF. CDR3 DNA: TGTGCCAGTAGTATTACAGGGGGATCCTACGAGCAGTACTTC.

The DNA of the CDR3 is TGTGCCAGCAGCCAGGTGGGACAGAATTCACCCCTCCACTTT. Translating gives CASSQVGQNSPLHF. V is TRBV3-1 (or the pseudogene TRBV3-2) and J is TRBJ1-6, with 7 bases identical to TRBD1. CDR1 and CDR2 from the germline V gene are LGHDT and YNNKEL (reference sequence). The V and J ends lost 3 bases and 7 bases, in that order; junction bases with no gene match: 3. This CDR3 contains 14 residues.

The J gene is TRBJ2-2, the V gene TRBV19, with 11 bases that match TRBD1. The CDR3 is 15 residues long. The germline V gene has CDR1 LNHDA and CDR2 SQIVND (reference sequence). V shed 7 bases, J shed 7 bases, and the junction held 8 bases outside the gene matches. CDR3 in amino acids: CASTIGTGGGGELFF. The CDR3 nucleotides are TGTGCCAGTACCATTGGGACAGGGGGAGGCGGGGAGCTGTTTTTT.

DNA for the CDR3: TGCGCCAGCAGCCAAGGGGGCGCTAGGAGCTCCTACAATGAGCAGTTCTTC. This gives the protein CASSQGGARSSYNEQFF. The rearrangement uses TRBV4-1 and TRBJ2-1, with a tentative D call TRBD1 (5 bases). CDR3 size: 17 residues. The germline CDR1 and CDR2 sequences are MGHRA and YSYEKL. Trimming removed 1 base from V and 0 bases from J, with 13 bases in between.

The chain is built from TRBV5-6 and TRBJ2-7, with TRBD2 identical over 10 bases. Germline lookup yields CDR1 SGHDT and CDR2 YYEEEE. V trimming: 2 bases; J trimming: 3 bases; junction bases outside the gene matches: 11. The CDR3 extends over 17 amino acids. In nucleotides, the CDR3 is TGTGCCAGCAGCTTTATGGGCCTAGCGGGGGAGCACTACGAGCAGTACTTC. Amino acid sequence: CASSFMGLAGEHYEQYF.